This is a list of T cell receptor beta chains from one sample in a study of cytomegalovirus exposure and HLA in healthy donors. Method: immunoSEQ multiplex PCR; TCRdb's copy keeps in-frame clones and lacks some. Seen here are roughly 40,000 clones, 65% to 85% observed once, and the top ten hold 2.7%. Source material: PBMCs. The receptors were gathered from a man aged 50 to 60 in good health and CMV-seronegative. Both conserved end residues are part of each CDR3.

v_call: TRBV28; cdr3_aa: CASRPGQGHEQYF
v_call: TRBV18; cdr3_aa: CASSRDSGEQYF
v_call: TRBV4-3; cdr3_aa: CASSQDPQGGSNQPQHF
v_call: TRBV6-6; cdr3_aa: CASSVRGGKYEQYF
v_call: TRBV2; cdr3_aa: CASSFHYSPSSYNEQFF
v_call: TRBV7-2; cdr3_aa: CASSLAASAGKETQYF
v_call: TRBV19; cdr3_aa: CASSIEGASYNEQFF
v_call: TRBV5-4; cdr3_aa: CASSYTSGGNNEQFF
v_call: TRBV7-9; cdr3_aa: CASSVDSGTQYF
v_call: TRBV28; cdr3_aa: CAVGGRAADTQYF
v_call: TRBV5-1; cdr3_aa: CASSSRLAGADEQYF
v_call: TRBV11-1; cdr3_aa: CASGSRGDVQETQYF
v_call: TRBV7-9; cdr3_aa: CASSLPATGSPSYEQYF
v_call: TRBV5-4; cdr3_aa: CASSLGGTSGETQYF
v_call: TRBV4-3; cdr3_aa: CASSQTGKSGYTF